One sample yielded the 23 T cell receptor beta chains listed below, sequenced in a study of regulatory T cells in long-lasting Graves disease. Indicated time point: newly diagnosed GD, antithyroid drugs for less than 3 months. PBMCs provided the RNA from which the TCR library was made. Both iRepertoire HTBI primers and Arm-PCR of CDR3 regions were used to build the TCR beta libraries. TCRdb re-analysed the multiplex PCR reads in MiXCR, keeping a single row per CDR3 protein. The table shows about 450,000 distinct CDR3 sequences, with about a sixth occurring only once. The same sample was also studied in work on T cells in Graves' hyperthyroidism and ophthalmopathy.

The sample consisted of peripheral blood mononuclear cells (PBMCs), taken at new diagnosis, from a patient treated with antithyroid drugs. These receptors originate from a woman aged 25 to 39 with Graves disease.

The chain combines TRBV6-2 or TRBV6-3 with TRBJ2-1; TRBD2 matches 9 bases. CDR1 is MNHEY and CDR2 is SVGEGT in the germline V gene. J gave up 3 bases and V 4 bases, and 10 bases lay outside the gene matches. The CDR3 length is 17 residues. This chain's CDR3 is CASSFAGTSLFYNEQFF. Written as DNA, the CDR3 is TGTGCCAGCAGTTTCGCCGGGACTAGCCTCTTCTACAATGAGCAGTTCTTC.

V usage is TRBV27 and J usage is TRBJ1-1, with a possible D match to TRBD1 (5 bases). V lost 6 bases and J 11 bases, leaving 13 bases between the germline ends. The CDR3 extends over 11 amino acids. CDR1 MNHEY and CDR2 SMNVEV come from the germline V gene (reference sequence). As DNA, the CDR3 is TGTGCCAGCAGCGTAAGGGGTGAGGCTTTCTTT. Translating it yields CASSVRGEAFF.

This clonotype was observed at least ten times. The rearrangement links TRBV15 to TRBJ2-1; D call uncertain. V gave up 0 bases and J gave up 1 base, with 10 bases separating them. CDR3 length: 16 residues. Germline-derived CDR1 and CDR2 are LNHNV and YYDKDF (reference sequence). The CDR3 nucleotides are TGTGCCACCAGCAGAGATCTAGGCCAGTCCTACAATGAGCAGTTCTTC. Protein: CATSRDLGQSYNEQFF.

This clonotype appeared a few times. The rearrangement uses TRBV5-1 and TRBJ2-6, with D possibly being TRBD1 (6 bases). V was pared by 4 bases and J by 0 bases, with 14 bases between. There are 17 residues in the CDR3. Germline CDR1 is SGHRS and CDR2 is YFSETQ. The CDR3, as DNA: TGCGCCAGCAGCGGTGGACAGCTTAGCTCTGGGGCCAACGTCCTGACTTTC. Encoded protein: CASSGGQLSSGANVLTF.

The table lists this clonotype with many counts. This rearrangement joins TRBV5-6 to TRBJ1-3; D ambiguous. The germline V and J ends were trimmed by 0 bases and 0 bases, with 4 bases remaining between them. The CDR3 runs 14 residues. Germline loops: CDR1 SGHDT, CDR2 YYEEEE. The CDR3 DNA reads TGTGCCAGCAGCTTGGGGGACTCTGGAAACACCATATATTTT. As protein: CASSLGDSGNTIYF.

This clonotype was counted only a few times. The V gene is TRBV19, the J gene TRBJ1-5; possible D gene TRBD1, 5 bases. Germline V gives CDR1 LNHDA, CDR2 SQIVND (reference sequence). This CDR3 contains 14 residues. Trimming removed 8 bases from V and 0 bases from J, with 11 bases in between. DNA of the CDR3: TGTGCCAGTCGTACCACAGGTAGCAATCAGCCCCAGCATTTT. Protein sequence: CASRTTGSNQPQHF.

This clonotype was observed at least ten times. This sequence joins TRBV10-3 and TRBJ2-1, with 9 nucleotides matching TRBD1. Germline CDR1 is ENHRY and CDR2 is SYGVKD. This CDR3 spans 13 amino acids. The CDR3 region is CVAGTGTYNEQFF. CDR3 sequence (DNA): TGTGTTGCTGGGACAGGGACCTACAATGAGCAGTTCTTC.

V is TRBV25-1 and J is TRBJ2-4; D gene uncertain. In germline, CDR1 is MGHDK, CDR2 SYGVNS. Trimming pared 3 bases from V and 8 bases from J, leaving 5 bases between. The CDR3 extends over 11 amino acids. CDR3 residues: CASSEYDIQYF. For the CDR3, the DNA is TGTGCCAGCAGTGAGTACGACATTCAGTACTTC.

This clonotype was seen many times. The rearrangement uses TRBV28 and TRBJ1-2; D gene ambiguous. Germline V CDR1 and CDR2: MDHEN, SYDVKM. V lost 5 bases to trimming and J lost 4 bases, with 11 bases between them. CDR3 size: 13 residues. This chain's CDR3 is CASSTQSAYGYTF. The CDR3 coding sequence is TGTGCCAGCAGTACCCAGTCAGCCTATGGCTACACCTTC.

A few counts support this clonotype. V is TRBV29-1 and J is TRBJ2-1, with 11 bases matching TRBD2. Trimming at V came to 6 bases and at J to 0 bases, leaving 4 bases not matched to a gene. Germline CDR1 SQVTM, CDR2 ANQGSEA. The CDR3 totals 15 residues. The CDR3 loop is CSVGLAESSYNEQFF. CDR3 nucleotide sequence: TGCAGCGTGGGACTAGCGGAGAGCTCCTACAATGAGCAGTTCTTC.

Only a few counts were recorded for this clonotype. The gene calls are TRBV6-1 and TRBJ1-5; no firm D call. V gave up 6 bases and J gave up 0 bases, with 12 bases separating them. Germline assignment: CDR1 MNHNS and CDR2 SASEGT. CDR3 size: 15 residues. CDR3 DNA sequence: TGTGCCAGCAGGACGCCCGGGTATAGCAATCAGCCCCAGCATTTT. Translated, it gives CASRTPGYSNQPQHF.

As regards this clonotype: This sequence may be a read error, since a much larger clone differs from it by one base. The CDR3, as DNA: TGTGCCTGGAGTGTACTGAGCGGGGGTCACAATGAGCAGTTCTTC. It yields the protein CAWSVLSGGHNEQFF. This rearrangement joins TRBV30 to TRBJ2-1; 8 bases align to TRBD2. From germline, CDR1 is GTSNPN and CDR2 SVGIG (reference sequence). The junction had 6 bases not matched to a gene; V was cut back by 0 bases and J by 5 bases. The CDR3 has 15 residues.

In DNA, the CDR3 is TGTGCCAGCAGCTTAAAAAACACCGACCCTGGAAACACCATATATTTT. Translating it yields CASSLKNTDPGNTIYF. The V call is TRBV11-2, the J call TRBJ1-3; D uncertain. The germline V gene has CDR1 SGHAT and CDR2 FQNNGV. The V and J ends lost 2 bases and 2 bases respectively, with 13 bases between them. The CDR3 runs to 16 residues.

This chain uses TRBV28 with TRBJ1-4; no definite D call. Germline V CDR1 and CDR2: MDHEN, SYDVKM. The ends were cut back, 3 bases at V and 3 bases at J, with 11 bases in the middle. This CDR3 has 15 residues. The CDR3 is CASSFNGASNEKLFF. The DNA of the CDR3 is TGTGCCAGCAGTTTTAACGGCGCATCTAATGAAAAACTGTTTTTT. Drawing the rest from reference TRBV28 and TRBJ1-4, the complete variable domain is DVKVTQSSRYLVKRTGEKVFLECVQDMDHENMFWYRQDPGLGLRLIYFSYDVKMKEKGDIPEGYSVSREKKERFSLILESASTNQTSMYLCASSFNGASNEKLFFGSGTQLSVL.

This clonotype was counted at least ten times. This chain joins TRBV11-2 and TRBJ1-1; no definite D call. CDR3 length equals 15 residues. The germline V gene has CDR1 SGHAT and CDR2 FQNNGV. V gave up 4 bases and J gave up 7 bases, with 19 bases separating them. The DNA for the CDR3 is TGTGCCAGCAGCTATTCGGGCCACTTTCGGGTTGAAGCTTTCTTT. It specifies CASSYSGHFRVEAFF.

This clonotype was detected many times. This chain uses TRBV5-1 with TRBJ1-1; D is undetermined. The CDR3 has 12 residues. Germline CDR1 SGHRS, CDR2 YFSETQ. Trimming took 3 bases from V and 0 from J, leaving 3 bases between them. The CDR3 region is CASSYLNTEAFF. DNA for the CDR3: TGCGCCAGCAGCTATTTGAACACTGAAGCTTTCTTT.

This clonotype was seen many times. The DNA of the CDR3 is TGTGCCAGCAGCTTAATGGGAGGGGTCGAGCAGTACTTC. Translating gives CASSLMGGVEQYF. V usage is TRBV11-2 and J usage is TRBJ2-7, with 7 nucleotides matching TRBD2. With 2 bases clipped from V and 6 bases from J, the junction kept 4 bases outside the gene matches. The CDR3 is 13 amino acids. CDR1 is SGHAT and CDR2 is FQNNGV in the germline V gene.

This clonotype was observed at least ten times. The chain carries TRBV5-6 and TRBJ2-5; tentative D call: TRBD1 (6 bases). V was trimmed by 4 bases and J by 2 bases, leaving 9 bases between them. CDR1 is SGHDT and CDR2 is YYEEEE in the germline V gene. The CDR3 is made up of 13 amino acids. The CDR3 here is CASSIGQQETQYF. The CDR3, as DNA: TGTGCCAGCAGCATAGGACAGCAAGAGACCCAGTACTTC.

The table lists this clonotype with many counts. The CDR3 bases are TGTGCCAGCAGCTCGGGGGGAGATACGCAGTATTTT. Residues: CASSSGGDTQYF. This chain links TRBV7-9 with TRBJ2-3; 7 bases match TRBD2. Germline V gene sequence: CDR1 SEHNR, CDR2 FQNEAQ (reference sequence). Trimming took 4 bases from V and 5 from J; bases not matched to a gene: 0. The CDR3 runs to 12 residues.

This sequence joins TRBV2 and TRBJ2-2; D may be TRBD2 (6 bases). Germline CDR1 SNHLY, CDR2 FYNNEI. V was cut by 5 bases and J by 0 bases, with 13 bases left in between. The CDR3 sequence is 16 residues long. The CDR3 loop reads CASSPRRVSNTGELFF. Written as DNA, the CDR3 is TGTGCCAGCAGTCCACGGAGGGTATCGAACACCGGGGAGCTGTTTTTT.

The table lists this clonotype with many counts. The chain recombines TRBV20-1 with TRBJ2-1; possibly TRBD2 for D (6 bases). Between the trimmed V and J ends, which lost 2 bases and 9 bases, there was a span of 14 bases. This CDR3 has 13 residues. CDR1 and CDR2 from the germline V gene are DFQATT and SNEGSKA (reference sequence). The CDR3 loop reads CSARSTRGIEQFF. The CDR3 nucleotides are TGCAGTGCTAGATCTACTCGGGGGATTGAGCAGTTCTTC.

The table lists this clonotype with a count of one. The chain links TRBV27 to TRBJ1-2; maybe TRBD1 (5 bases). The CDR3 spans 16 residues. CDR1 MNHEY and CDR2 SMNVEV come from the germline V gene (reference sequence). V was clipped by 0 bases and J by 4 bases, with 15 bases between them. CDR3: CASSLSPAGVGYGYTF. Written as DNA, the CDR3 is TGTGCCAGCAGTTTATCCCCCGCGGGGGTAGGCTATGGCTACACCTTC.

CDR3 coding DNA: TGTGCCAGCAGCTTAATACCGGACAGACACTCAACTAATGAAAAACTGTTTTTT. Translating gives CASSLIPDRHSTNEKLFF. The chain uses TRBV11-1 and TRBJ1-4, with D tentatively TRBD1 (6 bases). Germline loops: CDR1 SGHAT, CDR2 FQDESV (reference sequence). The ends were cut back, 2 bases at V and 0 bases at J, with 16 bases in the middle. CDR3 length: 18 residues. Combining the CDR3 with reference TRBV11-1 and TRBJ1-4 gives the whole variable domain EAEVAQSPRYKITEKSQAVAFWCDPISGHATLYWYRQILGQGPELLVQFQDESVVDDSQLPKDRFSAERLKGVDSTLKIQPAELGDSAMYLCASSLIPDRHSTNEKLFFGSGTQLSVL.